This entry concerns a single T cell receptor beta chain. Its antigen is not identified. This entry is derived from a study of beta chain features in type 1 diabetes. Whole-study context: There was similarity between patients and healthy donors in age, gender and cell yields.

General study results and limits: Patients with type 1 diabetes carried fewer insertions and had more deletions at their VDJ junctions.

The sequenced template was cDNA made from the entire isolated RNA. Sequencing was performed with immunoSEQ multiplex PCR; in TCRdb, only in-frame clones are kept and a portion is missing. The repertoire holds hundreds of thousands of clones, about 29% seen once, with more than 0.055% in the top ten. Germline V CDR1 and CDR2: MDHEN, SYDVKM. Trimming removed 8 bases from V and 1 base from J; junction bases left unmatched: 2. The CDR3 totals 14 residues. This clonotype was obtained from a man younger than 30 in good health. The sample consisted of naive CD4+ T cells from blood. The chain combines TRBV28 with TRBJ2-7; 13 bases fit TRBD2. The CDR3 sequence: CASGGLAGSYEQYF. DNA for the CDR3: TGTGCCAGCGGGGGACTAGCGGGATCCTACGAGCAGTACTTC.